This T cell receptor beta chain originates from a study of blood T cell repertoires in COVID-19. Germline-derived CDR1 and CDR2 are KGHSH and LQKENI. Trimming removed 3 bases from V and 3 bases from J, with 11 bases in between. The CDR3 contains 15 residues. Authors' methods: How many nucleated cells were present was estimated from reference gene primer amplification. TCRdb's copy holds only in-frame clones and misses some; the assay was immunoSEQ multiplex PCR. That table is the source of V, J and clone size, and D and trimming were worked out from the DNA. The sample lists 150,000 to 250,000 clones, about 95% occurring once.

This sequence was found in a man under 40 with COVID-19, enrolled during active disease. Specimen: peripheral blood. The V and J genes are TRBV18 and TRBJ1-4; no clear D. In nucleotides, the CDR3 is TGTGCCAGCTCACCTCAAGGGAGGGCTAATGAAAAACTGTTTTTT. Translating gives CASSPQGRANEKLFF.